What follows are 21 T cell receptor beta chains derived from one specimen sequenced in a study of T cell responses to AZD1222 COVID-19 vaccine. Profiled with immunoSEQ multiplex PCR; TCRdb holds only in-frame clones, not every one. Seen here are 180,000 or so clones, 80% to 90% observed once, and the top ten hold roughly 4%. The sequencing here drew on peripheral blood, taken 28 days after the second dose of the MenACWY control vaccine. These receptors all come from an adult who received the MenACWY meningococcal vaccine as a control.

The chain is built from TRBV19 and TRBJ2-2; maybe TRBD2 (6 bases). This CDR3 spans 16 amino acids. Germline values: CDR1 LNHDA, CDR2 SQIVND (reference sequence). V was pared by 7 bases and J by 4 bases, with 19 bases between. This CDR3 reads CASMSGGSLSTGELFF. The CDR3 coding sequence is TGTGCCAGTATGTCCGGAGGGAGCCTATCCACCGGGGAGCTGTTTTTT.

The CDR3 DNA reads as TGCGCCAGCAGCTCGGGGACTAGCGGGAGGGGTACAGATACGCAGTATTTT. Translation gives CASSSGTSGRGTDTQYF. The rearrangement uses TRBV5-1 and TRBJ2-3; TRBD2 aligns across 16 bases. V dropped 3 bases and J dropped 3; count of bases not matched to a gene: 4. This CDR3 comprises 17 residues. CDR1 and CDR2 from the germline V gene are SGHRS and YFSETQ. Using reference TRBV5-1 and TRBJ2-3 for the parts outside the CDR3, the full variable domain is KAGVTQTPRYLIKTRGQQVTLSCSPISGHRSVSWYQQTPGQGLQFLFEYFSETQRNKGNFPGRFSGRQFSNSRSEMNVSTLELGDSALYLCASSSGTSGRGTDTQYFGPGTRLTVL.

The chain employs TRBV11-3 and TRBJ2-1; D gene ambiguous. V lost 5 bases to trimming and J lost 5 bases, with 10 bases between them. This CDR3 spans 13 amino acids. CDR1 and CDR2 from the germline V gene are SGHNT and YENEEA. In nucleotides, the CDR3 is TGTGCCAGCAGCCTAGGGTATGACAATGAGCAGTTCTTC. Encoded protein: CASSLGYDNEQFF.

The chain is built from TRBV18 and TRBJ1-1; possibly TRBD1 for D (6 bases). Germline V gene lookup returns CDR1 KGHSH and CDR2 LQKENI. The V and J ends lost 1 base and 12 bases respectively, with 15 bases between them. This CDR3 spans 13 amino acids. CDR3 nucleotides: TGTGCCAGCTCACCACGGTCTCAGGGGAAACCTTTCTTT. This gives the protein CASSPRSQGKPFF.

The J gene is TRBJ1-5, the V gene TRBV6-6, with D maybe TRBD1 (5 bases). V lost 6 bases and J lost 4, with 16 bases in between. This CDR3 region has 15 residues. Germline V gives CDR1 MNHNY, CDR2 SVGAGI (reference sequence). The CDR3 DNA reads TGTGCCAGCAGCACAGGTGGGGAGTTTAATCAGCCCCAGCATTTT. Its translation is CASSTGGEFNQPQHF.

This clone appeared a single time. The V gene is TRBV6-6, the J gene TRBJ1-5; D not resolved. The germline V gene encodes CDR1 MNHNY and CDR2 SVGAGI (reference sequence). CDR3 size: 15 residues. V lost 7 bases to trimming and J lost 3 bases, with 16 bases between them. The CDR3, as DNA: TGTGCCAGCACCCCCGGCAGGCCCCTCAATCAGCCCCAGCATTTT. This gives the protein CASTPGRPLNQPQHF.

CDR3 DNA sequence: TGTGCCAGTAGTACAGGACCGGGCGAGCAGTACTTC. Translating it yields CASSTGPGEQYF. V gene TRBV19 combines with J gene TRBJ2-7; D not resolved. Trimming took 4 bases from V and 6 from J, leaving 10 bases between them. The CDR3 has 12 residues. Germline-derived CDR1 and CDR2 are LNHDA and SQIVND (reference sequence).

The CDR3 DNA sequence: TGTGCCAGCAGCGTAGGTTCGACAGGCGGGCGGACTGAAGCTTTCTTT. Amino acid sequence: CASSVGSTGGRTEAFF. The chain joins TRBV9 to TRBJ1-1, with D maybe TRBD1 (6 bases). The CDR3 contains 16 residues. Trimming removed 0 bases at V and 5 bases at J, with 17 bases between. Germline V gives CDR1 SGDLS, CDR2 YYNGEE.

This clone was seen once. V is TRBV14 and J is TRBJ2-1, with 13 bases that match TRBD2. V lost 5 bases to trimming and J lost 7 bases; unmatched junction nucleotides: 8. Germline V gene data show CDR1 as SGHDN and CDR2 as FVKESK. This CDR3 is 16 amino acids long. The CDR3 coding sequence is TGTGCCAGCAGCGACCCGGGACTAGCGGGAAGGAATGAGCAGTTCTTC. The encoded protein is CASSDPGLAGRNEQFF.

V usage is TRBV6-2 or TRBV6-3 and J usage is TRBJ1-5; unclear D gene. Trimming pared 5 bases from V and 0 bases from J, leaving 17 bases between. CDR1 is MNHEY, CDR2 SVGEGT, per germline. CDR3 length: 17 residues. The CDR3 DNA follows: TGTGCCAGCAGTACAGCCCTTCGTGCGGGTAGCAATCAGCCCCAGCATTTT. As protein: CASSTALRAGSNQPQHF.

The gene calls are TRBV6-5 and TRBJ2-7, with TRBD1 matching over 7 bases. The V gene's germline CDR1 is MNHEY and CDR2 SVGAGI. This CDR3 comprises 15 residues. Unmatched junction bases numbered 9, after V lost 5 bases and J lost 2 bases. CDR3 amino acids: CASSPETGATYEQYF. CDR3 DNA sequence: TGTGCCAGCAGTCCCGAAACAGGGGCTACCTACGAGCAGTACTTC.

This clone was detected only once. The chain carries TRBV18 and TRBJ2-7; D ambiguous. The CDR3 has 14 residues. V was pared by 2 bases and J by 4 bases, with 12 bases between. CDR1 KGHSH and CDR2 LQKENI come from the germline V gene. The CDR3 spells CASSPSIDIYEQYF. The CDR3 region has the DNA TGTGCCAGCTCACCAAGCATAGACATTTACGAGCAGTACTTC. The entire variable domain, with the rest obtained from reference TRBV18 and TRBJ2-7, is as follows: NAGVMQNPRHLVRRRGQEARLRCSPMKGHSHVYWYRQLPEEGLKFMVYLQKENIIDESGMPKERFSAEFPKEGPSILRIQQVVRGDSAAYFCASSPSIDIYEQYFGPGTRLTVT.

V is TRBV18 and J is TRBJ2-3; D perhaps matches TRBD2 (6 bases). Deletions cut 3 bases from V and 0 bases from J, with 10 bases between. The V gene's germline CDR1 is KGHSH and CDR2 LQKENI. The CDR3 covers 15 residues. In DNA form, the CDR3 reads TGTGCCAGCTCACCTGGGAGGTCGAGCACAGATACGCAGTATTTT. Translating gives CASSPGRSSTDTQYF.

A remark on this clone: No DNA is shown, since the ends of the CDR3 on it are uncertain; the CDR3 is the one TCRdb lists. The chain uses TRBV21-1 and TRBJ2-7; TRBD2 was called by the table and not checked on the DNA. TRBV21-1 is a pseudogene locus. The CDR3 has 15 amino acids, counting both end residues. CDR3 loop: CASSCFGGGTHEQYF.

The genes are TRBV4-3 and TRBJ1-1; D remains ambiguous. Germline V gives CDR1 LGHNA, CDR2 YSLEER. Trimming removed 0 bases at V and 7 bases at J, with 12 bases between. The CDR3 runs to 14 residues. DNA of the CDR3: TGCGCCAGCAGCCAAGATTTCGGATCGGGTGAAGCTTTCTTT. It is translated as CASSQDFGSGEAFF.

This sequence joins TRBV20-1 and TRBJ2-5; D gene uncertain. Per germline, CDR1 DFQATT and CDR2 SNEGSKA (reference sequence). V lost 6 bases and J 5 bases, leaving 10 bases between the germline ends. This CDR3 has 11 amino acids. CDR3: CSARKGETQYF. CDR3 sequence (DNA): TGCAGTGCAAGGAAAGGGGAGACCCAGTACTTC.

CDR3: CASSYSDALGYTEAFF. In DNA form, the CDR3 reads TGTGCCAGCAGTTACTCGGACGCCCTAGGGTACACTGAAGCTTTCTTT. The rearrangement uses TRBV6-5 and TRBJ1-1; D gene uncertain. This CDR3 region has 16 residues. Trimming took 0 bases from V and 3 from J, leaving 14 bases between them. Germline-derived CDR1 and CDR2 are MNHEY and SVGAGI.

This clone occurred once. This chain joins TRBV28 and TRBJ1-5, with D possibly TRBD1 on 6 matching bases. The CDR3 length is 15 residues. Trimming shortened V by 8 bases and J by 3 bases, and 17 bases separated the two germline ends. CDR1 MDHEN and CDR2 SYDVKM come from the germline V gene. In DNA, the CDR3 is TGTGCCAGCGGAGAACCGGGACAACACAATCAGCCCCAGCATTTT. Amino acids: CASGEPGQHNQPQHF.

This chain connects TRBV30 to TRBJ1-3; no definite D call. Germline V gives CDR1 GTSNPN, CDR2 SVGIG (reference sequence). Trimming removed 3 bases from V and 2 bases from J, with 8 bases in between. This CDR3 has 13 residues. CDR3 nucleotides: TGTGCCTGGAGCGACATGCCTGGAAACACCATATATTTT. The encoded protein is CAWSDMPGNTIYF.

This chain joins TRBV5-1 and TRBJ2-7; possible D gene TRBD1, 5 bases. This CDR3 comprises 14 residues. Trimming removed 1 base at V and 1 base at J, with 9 bases between. The V gene's germline CDR1 is SGHRS and CDR2 YFSETQ. The CDR3 DNA reads as TGCGCCAGCAGCTTGTTGACAGAATCCTACGAGCAGTACTTC. This encodes CASSLLTESYEQYF.

This chain joins TRBV7-9 and TRBJ1-2, with D possibly being TRBD1 (6 bases). This CDR3 is 14 amino acids long. CDR1 SEHNR and CDR2 FQNEAQ come from the germline V gene (reference sequence). With 3 bases removed from V and 6 bases from J, the gap between germline ends came to 14 bases. In DNA, the CDR3 is TGTGCCAGCAGCTTTAATTCCAGGGGCGATGGCTACACCTTC. Translation gives CASSFNSRGDGYTF.